This TCR beta chain emerged from a study of CD8 T cells in Susac syndrome. Study-level points and caveats: As acknowledged by the study, its TCR sequencing and HLA analysis included a relatively small number of individuals. In total CD8+ repertoires, roughly 15 Susac-specific public clones were found, and CD8+ TEMRA repertoires had roughly five.

About this clonotype itself: Its antigen is as yet unknown.

Reverse transcription of about 0.5 to 1 ug RNA was performed with random hexamers. TCRdb re-derived calls from the immunoSEQ multiplex PCR reads in MiXCR, one entry per CDR3 protein. The data contain some 120,000 distinct CDR3 sequences, approximately 96% of them singletons. CDR1 is MDHEN, CDR2 SYDVKM, per germline. The CDR3 contains 16 residues. The J segment lost 0 bases and the V segment lost 6 bases, leaving 7 bases of the junction unmatched. The source is a human donor with Susac syndrome. Sequencing input: CD8+ T cells from PBMCs. The J gene is TRBJ2-1, the V gene TRBV28; 8 bases are shared with TRBD2. The CDR3 nucleotides are TGTGCCAGCAGGCCGAAGCGGGAGAGCTCCTACAATGAGCAGTTCTTC. Protein sequence: CASRPKRESSYNEQFF. The full variable domain, completed using reference TRBV28 and TRBJ2-1, is DVKVTQSSRYLVKRTGEKVFLECVQDMDHENMFWYRQDPGLGLRLIYFSYDVKMKEKGDIPEGYSVSREKKERFSLILESASTNQTSMYLCASRPKRESSYNEQFFGPGTRLTVL.